The rows below give T cell receptor beta chains drawn from one sample of a study of blood T cell repertoires in COVID-19. Clones were read by immunoSEQ multiplex PCR, and TCRdb kept only the in-frame ones, dropping some. The sample yields 180,000 or so clones, more than 70% seen once. Specimen: peripheral blood. All receptors derive from a man aged 40-50 years with active or convalescent COVID-19. The CDR3 runs from the conserved cysteine through the conserved F or W. Each record gives: J gene, clone size, D gene, V gene, CDR3 protein, CDR3 DNA. A D gene is named only where the DNA matches it firmly. Part of the rows lack a size; the others show once, few, many or a class for expanded clones.

>TRBJ2-6|NA|TRBD1|TRBV10-2
CASSSGQPSGANVLTF
TGCGCCAGCAGCTCGGGACAGCCCTCTGGGGCCAACGTCCTGACTTTC
>TRBJ1-2|NA|NA|TRBV28
CASSLSTGSIGYTF
TGTGCCAGCAGTTTATCCACAGGGTCGATAGGCTACACCTTC
>TRBJ2-3|NA|TRBD1|TRBV28
CASLRGQPTDTQYF
TGTGCCAGCCTAAGGGGACAGCCCACAGATACGCAGTATTTT
>TRBJ1-2|NA|NA|TRBV6-4
CASSDRGDGYTF
TGTGCCAGCAGTGACAGGGGTGATGGCTACACCTTC
>TRBJ1-5|NA|TRBD1|TRBV27
CASRPTGGAWGQPQHF
TGTGCCAGCAGACCTACAGGGGGCGCCTGGGGTCAGCCCCAGCATTTT
>TRBJ2-5|NA|NA|TRBV7-9
CAWERGFGETQYF
TGTGCCTGGGAGCGCGGGTTCGGGGAGACCCAGTACTTC
>TRBJ2-2|NA|NA|TRBV19
CASTGRGLGITGELFF
TGTGCCAGTACCGGCAGGGGTCTCGGGATCACCGGGGAGCTGTTTTTT
>TRBJ1-1|NA|NA|TRBV7-9
CASSPTAGSGAFF
TGTGCCAGCAGCCCAACCGCGGGGTCGGGCGCTTTCTTT
>TRBJ2-1|NA|TRBD2|TRBV28
CATANGLVNEQFF
TGTGCCACCGCGAACGGACTAGTCAATGAGCAGTTCTTC
>TRBJ1-2|NA|TRBD1|TRBV29-1
CSVTPTGGKYGYTF
TGCAGCGTCACACCGACAGGGGGTAAATATGGCTACACCTTC
>TRBJ2-5|NA|NA|TRBV28
CASSLSQQETQYF
TGTGCCAGCAGTTTATCTCAGCAAGAGACCCAGTACTTC
>TRBJ1-1|NA|NA|TRBV28
CASSPLQGNTEAFF
TGTGCCAGCAGTCCTCTTCAGGGGAACACTGAAGCTTTCTTT
>TRBJ2-1|NA|TRBD2|TRBV19
CASSGGGRGGYNEQFF
TGTGCCAGTAGTGGGGGGGGTCGGGGGGGATACAATGAGCAGTTCTTC
>TRBJ1-4|NA|NA|TRBV5-1
CASRLQATNEKLFF
TGCGCCAGCAGACTGCAAGCAACTAATGAAAAACTGTTTTTT
>TRBJ1-6|NA|TRBD1|TRBV11-2
CASSLLTGAAYNSPLHF
TGTGCCAGCAGCCTGCTGACAGGGGCAGCCTATAATTCACCCCTCCACTTT
>TRBJ2-2|NA|NA|TRBV5-4
CASSQDRNTGELFF
TGTGCCAGCAGTCAGGACAGGAACACCGGGGAGCTGTTTTTT
>TRBJ2-7|NA|TRBD1|TRBV19
CASSISMGQTYEQYF
TGTGCCAGTAGTATAAGTATGGGACAGACCTACGAGCAGTACTTC
>TRBJ2-2|once|TRBD1|TRBV19
CATLWTGKNTGELFF
TGTGCCACCCTCTGGACAGGGAAGAACACCGGGGAGCTGTTTTTT
>TRBJ2-7|NA|NA|TRBV30
CAWSSGGLSYEQYF
TGTGCCTGGAGTTCGGGCGGGCTCTCCTACGAGCAGTACTTC
>TRBJ1-4|NA|TRBD1|TRBV28
CASSETTGVNEKLFF
TGTGCCAGCAGTGAGACAACAGGGGTTAATGAAAAACTGTTTTTT
>TRBJ2-5|NA|TRBD1|TRBV12-5
CASGPRTGLGKETQYF
TGTGCTAGTGGTCCCCGGACAGGTCTCGGAAAAGAGACCCAGTACTTC
>TRBJ2-3|NA|TRBD1|TRBV6-6
CASSKIPGQGSDTQYF
TGTGCCAGCAGTAAAATACCGGGACAGGGTTCAGATACGCAGTATTTT
>TRBJ2-3|NA|TRBD2|TRBV2
CASTGGVTDTQYF
TGTGCCAGCACGGGGGGGGTGACAGATACGCAGTATTTT
>TRBJ2-3|NA|NA|TRBV6-1
CASSEFDSLWSMSTDTQYF
TGTGCCAGCAGTGAGTTCGACTCCCTCTGGAGTATGAGCACAGATACGCAGTATTTT
>TRBJ1-5|NA|NA|TRBV6-1
CASSEIRFSQPQHF
TGTGCCAGCAGTGAAATCAGGTTCAGTCAGCCCCAGCATTTT
>TRBJ1-2|NA|TRBD1|TRBV7-2
CASSPRTTGTAAFFYGYTF
TGTGCCAGCAGCCCGAGAACTACCGGGACAGCCGCGTTTTTTTATGGCTACACCTTC
>TRBJ2-2|NA|NA|TRBV6-1
CASSEWGTTVVTGELFF
TGTGCCAGCAGTGAATGGGGGACAACGGTAGTCACCGGGGAGCTGTTTTTT
>TRBJ2-3|NA|TRBD2|TRBV5-1
CASSASGTRRGTDTQYF
TGCGCCAGCAGCGCCTCCGGGACTAGGAGGGGCACAGATACGCAGTATTTT
>TRBJ1-5|few|NA|TRBV4-3
CASSQDRGPQHF
TGCGCCAGCAGCCAAGATCGGGGGCCCCAGCATTTT
>TRBJ1-1|NA|NA|TRBV5-1
CASSFGGMNTEAFF
TGCGCCAGCAGCTTCGGGGGGATGAACACTGAAGCTTTCTTT
>TRBJ1-2|NA|NA|TRBV6-5
CASREEGGAYGYTF
TGTGCCAGCAGAGAGGAGGGGGGGGCCTATGGCTACACCTTC
>TRBJ1-3|NA|NA|TRBV15
CATSRGGTGNTIYF
TGTGCCACCAGCAGAGGAGGTACTGGAAACACCATATATTTT
>TRBJ1-4|NA|NA|TRBV4-1
CASSHLAIITEKLFF
TGCGCCAGCAGCCACCTAGCCATAATCACGGAAAAACTGTTTTTT
>TRBJ1-5|NA|TRBD1|TRBV6-1
CASSEVGTVNQPQHF
TGTGCCAGCAGTGAAGTGGGGACAGTCAATCAGCCCCAGCATTTT
>TRBJ2-6|NA|NA|TRBV30
CAWTVSGANVLTF
TGTGCCTGGACCGTCTCTGGGGCCAACGTCCTGACTTTC
>TRBJ2-1|NA|TRBD2|TRBV4-1
CASSQGSSGGARDEQFF
TGCGCCAGCAGCCAAGGATCTAGCGGGGGGGCCCGGGATGAGCAGTTCTTC